This T cell receptor (beta chain) was profiled in a study of T cell responses to AZD1222 COVID-19 vaccine. Whole-study findings and limits: Nearly half of the spike-specific TCRs reportedly recognize variant regions that carry no mutations. Clonal diversity was possibly underestimated; the donors were predominantly white British and more often female. Researchers took repertoire samples only after the peak T cell response had come. Following two doses of AZD1222, Spike-specific TCR breadth and depth rose.

Concerning this clone itself: The antigen is not known.

Germline V lookup: CDR1 SGHAT, CDR2 FQNNGV. CDR3 length: 12 residues. V shed 6 bases and J shed 4 bases, with 8 bases lying between them. This table comes from immunoSEQ multiplex PCR, and its TCRdb copy is limited to in-frame clones, with some not included. The table includes roughly 190,000 clones, roughly 92% detected once. This chain connects TRBV11-2 to TRBJ2-3; possibly TRBD1 for D (6 bases). This receptor was identified in an adult who received the MenACWY meningococcal vaccine as a control. Sample: peripheral blood, taken 28 days after the second dose of the MenACWY control vaccine. The CDR3 nucleotides are TGTGCCAGCAGAACAGGGCCAGATACGCAGTATTTT. It is translated as CASRTGPDTQYF.